The 17 T cell receptor beta chains presented below share a single source sample, sequenced in a study of T cells after yellow fever vaccination. TCRdb reprocessed the 5' RACE reads via MiXCR and lists one record per CDR3 protein. Among around 300,000 distinct CDR3 sequences, approximately 13% were seen once, and the ten largest hold less than 0.55%. Sequences were derived from CD4+ T cells sorted from PBMCs, sampled 45 days after the yellow fever booster vaccination. These TCRs come from a man aged 25-40 years who received the YFV17D yellow fever vaccine.

V and J are TRBV24-1 and TRBJ1-2; 7 nucleotides align to TRBD1. The CDR3 loop spans 13 amino acids. Germline V CDR1 and CDR2: KGHDR, SFDVKD. V lost 0 bases and J lost 8; bases outside the gene matches: 2. As DNA, the CDR3 is TGTGCCACCAGTGATTTGACAGGGGTAGGCTACACCTTC. Protein sequence: CATSDLTGVGYTF.

The sample holds a few counts of this clonotype. This chain connects TRBV6-1 to TRBJ2-5; D perhaps matches TRBD1 (6 bases). Trimming pared 2 bases from V and 3 bases from J, leaving 7 bases between. Germline V gives CDR1 MNHNS, CDR2 SASEGT. CDR3 size: 13 residues. CDR3: CASSEHREETQYF. The CDR3 coding sequence is TGTGCCAGCAGTGAACACAGGGAAGAGACCCAGTACTTC.

The table lists this clonotype with a few counts. The chain carries TRBV20-1 and TRBJ2-1, with TRBD2 matching 8 bases. The J segment lost 9 bases and the V segment lost 1 base, leaving 11 bases of the junction unmatched. This CDR3 is built from 15 residues. CDR1 DFQATT and CDR2 SNEGSKA come from the germline V gene (reference sequence). The CDR3 coding sequence is TGCAGTGCTAGAGGGGGGACTAGAATTTTCGGTGAGCAGTTCTTC. As protein: CSARGGTRIFGEQFF.

The table lists this clonotype with a count of one. The gene calls are TRBV20-1 and TRBJ2-3, with no clear D. V lost 4 bases, J lost 1 base, and 9 bases lay in between. The CDR3 sequence is 13 residues long. CDR1 and CDR2 from the germline V gene are DFQATT and SNEGSKA (reference sequence). The chain's CDR3 is CSATRAGTDTQYF. The CDR3 nucleotides are TGCAGTGCTACGCGAGCCGGCACAGATACGCAGTATTTT.

The chain joins TRBV20-1 to TRBJ1-2; no clear D. This CDR3 is 15 amino acids long. Germline V gene data show CDR1 as DFQATT and CDR2 as SNEGSKA (reference sequence). With 0 bases removed from V and 6 bases from J, the gap between germline ends came to 17 bases. CDR3 DNA: TGCAGTGCTAGAGATGAGGTTAAAGGCCCAGATGGCTACACCTTC. Protein product: CSARDEVKGPDGYTF.

The genes are TRBV7-2 and TRBJ2-5, with a tentative D call TRBD2 (6 bases). Germline values: CDR1 SGHTA, CDR2 FQGNSA. CDR3 length equals 14 residues. The V end lost 1 base, the J end lost 10 bases, and 16 bases lay between the germline ends. CDR3 coding DNA: TGTGCCAGCAGCTTAGTATCTGGGAACGGGGGCCAGTACTTC. It specifies CASSLVSGNGGQYF.

The chain recombines TRBV7-2 with TRBJ2-7, with TRBD2 as a possible D gene (7 bases). Germline V gene lookup returns CDR1 SGHTA and CDR2 FQGNSA. This CDR3 contains 13 residues. The V and J ends lost 5 bases and 6 bases respectively, with 14 bases between them. The CDR3: CASSTGQRGEQYF. The DNA for the CDR3 is TGTGCCAGCAGCACCGGACAGCGGGGCGAGCAGTACTTC.

V usage is TRBV7-2 and J usage is TRBJ2-1; no clear D. Trimming cost V 7 bases and J 15 bases, with 22 bases left between them. CDR1 is SGHTA, CDR2 FQGNSA, per germline. CDR3 length: 13 residues. The CDR3: CASNSYASRWGFF. CDR3 DNA: TGTGCCAGCAACTCCTACGCCAGCAGGTGGGGGTTCTTC.

This clonotype has only a few counts. The rearrangement joins TRBV5-5 to TRBJ2-2; either TRBD1 or TRBD2 may fit D (5 bases each). This CDR3 region has 16 residues. Per germline, CDR1 SGHKS and CDR2 YYEKEE (reference sequence). The V end lost 0 bases, the J end lost 10 bases, and 19 bases lay between the germline ends. The CDR3 DNA is TGTGCCAGCAGCTTGGTGGCAGGGTATGGACTTTCGGAGCTGTTTTTT. Translated, it gives CASSLVAGYGLSELFF.

In regard to this clonotype: The junction and the germline gene differ at one end; a read error may be behind it. This chain connects TRBV7-7 to TRBJ2-2, with 7 bases aligning to TRBD1. The germline V gene has CDR1 SSHAT and CDR2 FNYEAQ (reference sequence). The CDR3 has 15 amino acids. This chain's CDR3 is CASSLSRDSTGELFF. The CDR3 nucleotides read TGTGCTAGCAGCTTATCGAGGGACAGCACCGGGGAGCTGTTTTTT.

This chain links TRBV15 with TRBJ2-2, with D uncertain. Germline V gene sequence: CDR1 LNHNV, CDR2 YYDKDF (reference sequence). The length of the CDR3 is 16 residues. Trimming took 0 bases from V and 6 from J, leaving 14 bases between them. This CDR3 is CATSRDNHPIAGELFF. CDR3 in DNA: TGTGCCACCAGCAGAGATAACCACCCTATAGCCGGGGAGCTGTTTTTT.

The CDR3 sequence is CASSFMETQYF. CDR3 nucleotides: TGTGCCAGCAGCTTTATGGAGACCCAGTACTTC. V usage is TRBV3-1 and J usage is TRBJ2-5; no reliable D call. The CDR3 is 11 amino acids. Trimming took 5 bases from V and 5 from J, leaving 6 bases between them. Germline V gene data show CDR1 as LGHDT and CDR2 as YNNKEL (reference sequence).

A word on this clonotype: One base away lies a much larger clone, so this may be a sequencing read error. The CDR3 nucleotides read TGTGCCAGCAGCCAAGAGAGGAGACGGCAGTTCTTC. Translation: CASSQERRRQFF. V and J are TRBV3-1 and TRBJ2-1; D is unresolved. Germline V gene lookup returns CDR1 LGHDT and CDR2 YNNKEL (reference sequence). This CDR3 is built from 12 residues. V lost 0 bases and J lost 12, with 9 bases in between.

The gene calls are TRBV5-1 and TRBJ2-5, with 9 bases fitting TRBD2. Germline CDR1 reads SGHRS; CDR2 reads YFSETQ. This CDR3 is 14 amino acids long. The trim removed 3 bases at V and 5 bases at J, leaving 5 bases unmatched. CDR3 in DNA: TGCGCCAGCAGCTCTGGGACTAGCTCGGAGACCCAGTACTTC. Residues: CASSSGTSSETQYF.

The J gene is TRBJ2-1, the V gene TRBV28, with D possibly matching TRBD2 (5 bases). Germline-derived CDR1 and CDR2 are MDHEN and SYDVKM. V shed 6 bases and J shed 8 bases, with 8 bases lying between them. This CDR3 spans 11 amino acids. CDR3 sequence: CASRMGDEQFF. CDR3 sequence (DNA): TGTGCCAGCAGAATGGGAGATGAGCAGTTCTTC.

This clonotype has just a few counts. The V gene is TRBV5-1, the J gene TRBJ2-2, with D perhaps matching TRBD1 (6 bases). The germline gives CDR1 SGHRS, CDR2 YFSETQ. This CDR3 is built from 15 residues. Trimming pared 3 bases from V and 0 bases from J, leaving 9 bases between. DNA of the CDR3: TGCGCCAGCAGCTGGACAGTACCGAACACCGGGGAGCTGTTTTTT. It specifies CASSWTVPNTGELFF.

This clonotype showed up just a few times. This chain uses TRBV14 with TRBJ2-3, with D possibly being TRBD2 (6 bases). Deletions cut 4 bases from V and 5 bases from J, with 13 bases between. Germline assignment: CDR1 SGHDN and CDR2 FVKESK. CDR3 size: 14 residues. CDR3 sequence reads: CASSPTPAGDTQYF. In nucleotides, the CDR3 is TGTGCCAGCAGCCCGACCCCAGCGGGAGATACGCAGTATTTT. Combining the CDR3 with reference TRBV14 and TRBJ2-3 gives the whole variable domain EAGVTQFPSHSVIEKGQTVTLRCDPISGHDNLYWYRRVMGKEIKFLLHFVKESKQDESGMPNNRFLAERTGGTYSTLKVQPAELEDSGVYFCASSPTPAGDTQYFGPGTRLTVL.